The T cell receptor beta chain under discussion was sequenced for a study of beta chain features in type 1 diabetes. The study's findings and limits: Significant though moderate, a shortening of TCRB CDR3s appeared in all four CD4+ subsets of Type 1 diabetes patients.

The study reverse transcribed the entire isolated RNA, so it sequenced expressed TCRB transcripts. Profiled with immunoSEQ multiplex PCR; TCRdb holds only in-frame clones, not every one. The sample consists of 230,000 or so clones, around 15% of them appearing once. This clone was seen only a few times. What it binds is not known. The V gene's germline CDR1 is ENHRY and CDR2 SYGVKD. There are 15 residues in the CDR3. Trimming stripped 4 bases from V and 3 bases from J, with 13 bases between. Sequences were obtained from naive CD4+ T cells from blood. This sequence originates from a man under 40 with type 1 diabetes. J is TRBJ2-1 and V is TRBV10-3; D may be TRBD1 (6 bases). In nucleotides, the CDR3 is TGTGCCATCAGTGGTCTGGACAGCGTCTACAATGAGCAGTTCTTC. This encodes CAISGLDSVYNEQFF.